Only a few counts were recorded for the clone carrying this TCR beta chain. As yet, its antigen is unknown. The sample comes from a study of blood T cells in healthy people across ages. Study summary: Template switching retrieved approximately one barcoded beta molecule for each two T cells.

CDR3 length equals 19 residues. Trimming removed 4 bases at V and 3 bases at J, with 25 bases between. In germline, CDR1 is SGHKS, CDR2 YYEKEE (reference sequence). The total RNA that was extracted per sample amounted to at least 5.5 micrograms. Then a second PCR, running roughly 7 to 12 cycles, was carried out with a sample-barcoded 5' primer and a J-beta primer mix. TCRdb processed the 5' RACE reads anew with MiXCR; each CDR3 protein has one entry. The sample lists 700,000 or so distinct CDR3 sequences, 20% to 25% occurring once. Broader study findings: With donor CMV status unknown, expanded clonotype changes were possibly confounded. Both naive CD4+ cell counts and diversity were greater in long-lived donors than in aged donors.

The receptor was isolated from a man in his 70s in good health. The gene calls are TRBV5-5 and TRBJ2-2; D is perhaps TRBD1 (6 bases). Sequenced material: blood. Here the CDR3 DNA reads TGTGCCAGCAGCGCTCCTCGGAGCAAAACCGGGACATACACCGGGGAGCTGTTTTTT. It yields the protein CASSAPRSKTGTYTGELFF.